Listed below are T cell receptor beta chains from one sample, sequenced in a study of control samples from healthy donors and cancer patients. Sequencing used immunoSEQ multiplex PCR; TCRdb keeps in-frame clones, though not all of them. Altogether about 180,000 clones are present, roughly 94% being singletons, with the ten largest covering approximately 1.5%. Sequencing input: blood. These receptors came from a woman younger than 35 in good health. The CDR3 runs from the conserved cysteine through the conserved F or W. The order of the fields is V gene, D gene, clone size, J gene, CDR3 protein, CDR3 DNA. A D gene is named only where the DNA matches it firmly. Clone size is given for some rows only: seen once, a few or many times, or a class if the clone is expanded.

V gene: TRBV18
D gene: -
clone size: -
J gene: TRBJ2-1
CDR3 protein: CASSPQRLALYNEQFF
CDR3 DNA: TGTGCCAGCTCACCACAACGGCTAGCGCTATACAATGAGCAGTTCTTC

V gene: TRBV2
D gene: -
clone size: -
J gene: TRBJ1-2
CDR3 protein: CASSLRRSYGYTF
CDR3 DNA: TGTGCCAGCAGTCTTAGGAGGTCCTATGGCTACACCTTC

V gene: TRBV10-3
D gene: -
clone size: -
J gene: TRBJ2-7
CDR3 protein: CAIATGTYEQYF
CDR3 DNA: TGTGCCATCGCAACCGGGACCTACGAGCAGTACTTC

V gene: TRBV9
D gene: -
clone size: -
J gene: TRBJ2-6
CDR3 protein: CASSSSTDSSGANVLTF
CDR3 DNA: TGTGCCAGCAGCTCCTCGACGGATAGCTCTGGGGCCAACGTCCTGACTTTC

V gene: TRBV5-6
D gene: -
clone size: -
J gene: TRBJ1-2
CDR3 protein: CASSFGGSYGYTF
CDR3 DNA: TGTGCCAGCAGCTTCGGTGGGAGTTATGGCTACACCTTC

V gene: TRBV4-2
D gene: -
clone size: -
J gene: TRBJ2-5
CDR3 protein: CASSPLVPGTPPYF
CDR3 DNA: TGTGCCAGCAGCCCTTTAGTCCCGGGGACTCCTCCATACTTC

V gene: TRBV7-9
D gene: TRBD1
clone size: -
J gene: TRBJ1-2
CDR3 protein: CASSLGDRGGGYTF
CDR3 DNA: TGTGCCAGCAGCTTAGGGGACAGGGGAGGTGGCTACACCTTC

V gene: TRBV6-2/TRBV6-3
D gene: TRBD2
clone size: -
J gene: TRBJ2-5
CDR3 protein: CASRYRGEIETQYF
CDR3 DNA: TGTGCCAGCAGGTACCGGGGGGAAATCGAGACCCAGTACTTC

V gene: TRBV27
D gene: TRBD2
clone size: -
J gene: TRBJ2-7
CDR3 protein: CASSWGGRSSYEQYF
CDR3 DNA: TGTGCCAGCAGTTGGGGGGGACGGTCCTCCTACGAGCAGTACTTC

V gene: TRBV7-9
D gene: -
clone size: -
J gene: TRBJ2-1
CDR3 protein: CASSPPSNGPFF
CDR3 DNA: TGTGCCAGCAGCCCACCTAGCAACGGGCCGTTCTTC

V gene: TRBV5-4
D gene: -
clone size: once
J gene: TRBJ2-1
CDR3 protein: CASSLGSRGEQFF
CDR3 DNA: TGTGCCAGCAGCTTGGGTAGCCGAGGAGAGCAGTTCTTC

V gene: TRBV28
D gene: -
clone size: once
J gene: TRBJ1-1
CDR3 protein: CASSLRGRVNTEAFF
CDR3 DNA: TGTGCCAGCAGTTTACGGGGTAGGGTGAACACTGAAGCTTTCTTT

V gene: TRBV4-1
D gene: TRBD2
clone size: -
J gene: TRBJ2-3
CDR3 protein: CASSQDREGTGIADTQYF
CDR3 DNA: TGCGCCAGCAGCCAAGATAGGGAGGGTACGGGAATCGCAGATACGCAGTATTTT

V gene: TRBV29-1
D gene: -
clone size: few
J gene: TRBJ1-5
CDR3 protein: CSVLVPNQPQHF
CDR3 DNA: TGCAGCGTCCTTGTCCCTAATCAGCCCCAGCATTTT

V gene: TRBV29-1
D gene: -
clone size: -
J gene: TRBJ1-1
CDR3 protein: CSVGDKNTEAFF
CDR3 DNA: TGCAGCGTTGGGGACAAGAACACTGAAGCTTTCTTT

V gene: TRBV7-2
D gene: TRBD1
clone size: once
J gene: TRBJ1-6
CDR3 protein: CASTPDRRNSPLHF
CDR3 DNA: TGTGCCAGCACCCCGGACAGGCGGAATTCACCCCTCCACTTT

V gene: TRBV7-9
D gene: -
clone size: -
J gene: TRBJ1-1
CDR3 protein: CASSLGGGNTEAFF
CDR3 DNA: TGTGCCAGCAGCTTAGGGGGCGGGAACACTGAAGCTTTCTTT

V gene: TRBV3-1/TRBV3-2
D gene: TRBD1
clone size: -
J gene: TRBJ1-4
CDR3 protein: CASSHGQGGAEKLFF
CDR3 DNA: TGTGCCAGCAGCCACGGCCAGGGGGGGGCGGAAAAACTGTTTTTT

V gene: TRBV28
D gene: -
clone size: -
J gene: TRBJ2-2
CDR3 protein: CASISRGLNTGELFF
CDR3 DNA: TGTGCCAGCATAAGCAGGGGTTTGAACACCGGGGAGCTGTTTTTT

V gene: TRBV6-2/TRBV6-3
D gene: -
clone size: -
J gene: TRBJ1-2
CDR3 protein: CASSYSSALGYTF
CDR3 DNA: TGTGCCAGCAGTTACTCGTCCGCCTTAGGCTACACCTTC

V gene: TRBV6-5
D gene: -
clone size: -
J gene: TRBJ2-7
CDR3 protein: CASRGTYEQYF
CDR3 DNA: TGTGCCAGCAGGGGTACCTACGAGCAGTACTTC

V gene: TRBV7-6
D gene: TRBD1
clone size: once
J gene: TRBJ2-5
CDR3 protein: CASSLGTGGTESQYF
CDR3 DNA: TGTGCCAGCAGCCTGGGGACAGGGGGGACCGAGAGCCAGTACTTC

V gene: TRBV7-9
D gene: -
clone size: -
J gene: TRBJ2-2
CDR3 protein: CASSSVAIPRGTGELFF
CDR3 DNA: TGTGCCAGCAGCTCGGTGGCCATCCCCCGGGGCACCGGGGAGCTGTTTTTT

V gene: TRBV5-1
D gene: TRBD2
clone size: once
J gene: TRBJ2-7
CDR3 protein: CASSHSGRGSYEQYF
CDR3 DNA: TGCGCCAGCAGCCATAGCGGGAGAGGCTCCTACGAGCAGTACTTC

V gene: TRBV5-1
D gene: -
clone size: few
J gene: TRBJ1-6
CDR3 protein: CASSLGSVYNSPLHF
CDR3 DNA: TGCGCCAGCAGCTTAGGCAGCGTCTATAATTCACCCCTCCACTTT

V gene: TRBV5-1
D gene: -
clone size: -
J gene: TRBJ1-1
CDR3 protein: CASSAEGYAEAFF
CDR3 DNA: TGCGCCAGCAGCGCCGAGGGGTACGCTGAAGCTTTCTTT

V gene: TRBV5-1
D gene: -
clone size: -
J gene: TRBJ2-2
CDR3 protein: CASSPTENTGELFF
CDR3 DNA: TGCGCCAGCAGCCCGACGGAGAACACCGGGGAGCTGTTTTTT

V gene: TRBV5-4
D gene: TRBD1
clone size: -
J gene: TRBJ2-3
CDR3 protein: CASSVWTGPTDTQYF
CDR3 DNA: TGTGCCAGCAGCGTATGGACAGGTCCTACAGATACGCAGTATTTT

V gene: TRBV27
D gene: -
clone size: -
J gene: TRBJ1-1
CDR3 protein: CASRVSVLNTEAFF
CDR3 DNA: TGTGCCAGCAGGGTTTCAGTACTTAACACTGAAGCTTTCTTT

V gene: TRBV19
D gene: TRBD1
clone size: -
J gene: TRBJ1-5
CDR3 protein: CASRPETGVNQPQHF
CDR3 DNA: TGTGCCTCCCGCCCCGAAACAGGGGTCAATCAGCCCCAGCATTTT

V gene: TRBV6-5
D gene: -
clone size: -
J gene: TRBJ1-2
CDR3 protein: CASGGPRVYGYTF
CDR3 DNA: TGTGCCAGCGGGGGGCCGAGGGTCTATGGCTACACCTTC

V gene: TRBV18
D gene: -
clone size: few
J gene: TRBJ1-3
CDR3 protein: CASSPNTGSGNTIYF
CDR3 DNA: TGTGCCAGCTCACCGAACACAGGGTCCGGAAACACCATATATTTT